These 3 T cell receptor beta chains share one sample of origin, sequenced in a study of technical replicates of blood from a handful of donors (dated by TCRdb to about 2017). Receptor amplification or capture employed the immunoSEQ multiplex PCR assay. Sourced from immuneACCESS, this table was stored by TCRdb with only in-frame sequences that have V and J called. A share of the clones is absent; for the studies checked, an unresolved V gene accounts for under half, and the remainder has no known explanation. In this sample the table shows about 69,000 clones, approximately 88% of which occur a single time. The ten largest make up less than 5% of the sample. Input material: PBMCs. These receptors came from a human donor in good health. Some clones in this sample may be carry-over from other donors' samples.

This clone was seen once. V usage is TRBV7-2 and J usage is TRBJ1-2; 7 nucleotides agree with TRBD1. V gave up 0 bases and J gave up 7 bases; unmatched junction bases: 14. This CDR3 comprises 17 residues. Germline V gene data show CDR1 as SGHTA and CDR2 as FQGNSA. CDR3 in DNA: TGTGCCAGCAGCTTAGCTGGCCCGCGACAGGGATGGGGTGGCTACACCTTC. Protein product: CASSLAGPRQGWGGYTF.

The chain carries TRBV2 and TRBJ1-6; D is uncertain. Trimming shortened V by 6 bases and J by 2 bases, and 11 bases separated the two germline ends. This CDR3 has 15 amino acids. The germline CDR1 and CDR2 sequences are SNHLY and FYNNEI. In DNA, the CDR3 is TGTGCCAGCAGCATCACTGATCCCTATAATTCACCCCTCCACTTT. Residues: CASSITDPYNSPLHF. The full variable domain, in which reference TRBV2 and TRBJ1-6 provide the parts outside the CDR3, is EPEVTQTPSHQVTQMGQEVILRCVPISNHLYFYWYRQILGQKVEFLVSFYNNEISEKSEIFDDQFSVERPDGSNFTLKIRSTKLEDSAMYFCASSITDPYNSPLHFGNGTRLTVT.

J is TRBJ2-2 and V is TRBV6-1; TRBD2 matches 7 bases. The V and J ends lost 2 bases and 3 bases, in that order; junction bases with no gene match: 6. The V gene's germline CDR1 is MNHNS and CDR2 SASEGT. The CDR3 sequence is 16 residues long. CDR3 sequence: CASSEFVAGDTGELFF. The CDR3 nucleotides are TGTGCCAGCAGTGAATTTGTTGCGGGAGACACCGGGGAGCTGTTTTTT.